Listed below are T cell receptor beta chains from one sample, sequenced in a study of blood T cell repertoires in COVID-19. Profiled with immunoSEQ multiplex PCR; TCRdb holds only in-frame clones, not every one. The data contain a few hundred thousand clones, 86% of them singletons. The specimen sequenced was peripheral blood. These receptor sequences come from a man aged 35 to 55 who had recovered from COVID-19. CDR3s include the opening cysteine and the closing phenylalanine or tryptophan. Fields, in order: clone size, J gene, V gene, D gene, CDR3 DNA, CDR3 protein. The D gene is left open where the match is weak. Only some rows state a clone size, as once, few, many or a class for expanded clones.

NA	TRBJ1-6	TRBV7-9	NA	TGTGCCAGCAGCCAAGAGGGCTCACCCCTCCACTTT	CASSQEGSPLHF
NA	TRBJ2-1	TRBV4-3	NA	TGCGCCAGCAGCCAAGATTCGGGAAGCGACAATGAGCAGTTCTTC	CASSQDSGSDNEQFF
once	TRBJ2-1	TRBV7-9	TRBD2	TGTGCCAGCAGCTTAGTAGCGGGCGGGCGGGGACTATACAATGAGCAGTTCTTC	CASSLVAGGRGLYNEQFF
NA	TRBJ1-1	TRBV19	TRBD1	TGTGCCAGTAGCCAGAGACAGGGCCCCACTGAAGCTTTCTTT	CASSQRQGPTEAFF
NA	TRBJ2-1	TRBV7-2	NA	TGTGCCAGCAGCGGGGGCGACTACTACAATGAGCAGTTCTTC	CASSGGDYYNEQFF
NA	TRBJ2-1	TRBV9	NA	TGTGCCAGCAGCGTAGACCCCTTGGTTAGCACTGAGCAGTTCTTC	CASSVDPLVSTEQFF
NA	TRBJ2-7	TRBV5-1	TRBD1	TGCGCCAGCAAACCGGGACAGGGGCACTACGAGCAGTACTTC	CASKPGQGHYEQYF
NA	TRBJ2-5	TRBV4-3	TRBD2	TGCGCCAGCAGCCAGGGGTGGGGAGGGGAGACCCAGTACTTC	CASSQGWGGETQYF
NA	TRBJ1-1	TRBV10-3	TRBD1	TGTGCCACTACAGGGGACATGAACACTGAAGCTTTCTTT	CATTGDMNTEAFF
NA	TRBJ2-1	TRBV23-1	NA	TGCGCCAGCACCCGACCTAGCAATGAGCAGTTCTTC	CASTRPSNEQFF
NA	TRBJ2-3	TRBV19	NA	TGTGCCAGTAGTATAGATCAGGCAGGAAGCACAGATACGCAGTATTTT	CASSIDQAGSTDTQYF
NA	TRBJ2-6	TRBV5-6	NA	TGTGCCAGCAGCTTGAGGCAGGGGTCTGGGGCCAACGTCCTGACTTTC	CASSLRQGSGANVLTF
NA	TRBJ2-3	TRBV4-3	NA	TGCGCCAGCAGCCAAGATCTTACTAGCACAGATACGCAGTATTTT	CASSQDLTSTDTQYF
NA	TRBJ2-4	TRBV27	TRBD2	TGTGCCAGCAGTTTGGGACTAGCGGGAGGCCCGGATTCGGAAAACATTCAGTACTTC	CASSLGLAGGPDSENIQYF
NA	TRBJ2-1	TRBV19	NA	TGTGCCAGTAGTTCACAGGGAACTCGGCGGGAGCAGTTCTTC	CASSSQGTRREQFF
NA	TRBJ2-3	TRBV5-3	NA	TGTGCCAGAAGCTTCTCACAGAGCACAGATACGCAGTATTTT	CARSFSQSTDTQYF
NA	TRBJ2-7	TRBV9	TRBD1	TGTGCCAGCAGCATAACGGACAGGGGGCACTACGAGCAGTACTTC	CASSITDRGHYEQYF
NA	TRBJ2-7	TRBV7-2	TRBD2	TGTGCCAGCAGCTTAGCATCCCGGGGGGGGTACTACGAGCAGTACTTC	CASSLASRGGYYEQYF
few	TRBJ2-1	TRBV9	TRBD2	TGTGCCAGCAGCGTAGAGGGACTAGCGAGGTACAATGAGCAGTTCTTC	CASSVEGLARYNEQFF
NA	TRBJ1-1	TRBV10-3	TRBD1	TGTGCCATCAGGGGACAGGGGAGCGGCACTGAAGCTTTCTTT	CAIRGQGSGTEAFF
once	TRBJ2-7	TRBV29-1	TRBD2	TGCAGCGTTGAAGGACTAGCAAACGAGCAGTACTTC	CSVEGLANEQYF
NA	TRBJ1-2	TRBV3-1/TRBV3-2	TRBD1	TGTGCCAGCAGCCAGTGGACAGGGGGAATCTATGGCTACACCTTC	CASSQWTGGIYGYTF
NA	TRBJ1-6	TRBV6-4	NA	TGTGCCAGCAGTGGAGGAGGATATAATTCACCCCTCCACTTT	CASSGGGYNSPLHF
NA	TRBJ1-6	TRBV4-2	NA	TGTGCCAGCAGCCAAGATCAGGGCAGTAATTCACCCCTCCACTTT	CASSQDQGSNSPLHF
NA	TRBJ1-1	TRBV7-8	NA	TGTGCCAGCAGAAACCACAGGAACACTGAAGCTTTCTTT	CASRNHRNTEAFF
NA	TRBJ2-1	TRBV27	TRBD2	TGTGCCAGCAGTTCGCGAGCCCTAGCGGGAGAATTAAATGAGCAGTTCTTC	CASSSRALAGELNEQFF
NA	TRBJ1-5	TRBV5-7	NA	TGTGCCAGCAGCCCGAACCCCCTCGACAGATATAGCAATCAGCCCCAGCATTTT	CASSPNPLDRYSNQPQHF
NA	TRBJ2-1	TRBV4-2	NA	TGTGCCAGCAGCCAAGATGGGCAGTTTCATACCAATGAGCAGTTCTTC	CASSQDGQFHTNEQFF
NA	TRBJ2-2	TRBV5-6	TRBD1	TGTGCCAGCAGCTTTGTGGACAGGGACACCGGGGAGCTGTTTTTT	CASSFVDRDTGELFF
NA	TRBJ2-3	TRBV2	TRBD2	TGTGCCAGCAGTGAAAGACTAGCGGGGGGTCTTAGCACAGATACGCAGTATTTT	CASSERLAGGLSTDTQYF
NA	TRBJ2-1	TRBV2	NA	TGTGCCAGCAACGGGGGGCGCGAGCAGTTCTTC	CASNGGREQFF
NA	TRBJ2-1	TRBV10-1	NA	TGCGCCAGCAGGCTGACGGGCAATGAGCAGTTCTTC	CASRLTGNEQFF
NA	TRBJ2-5	TRBV9	NA	TGTGCCAGCAGCGTAGGAGACAGACAAGAGACCCAGTACTTC	CASSVGDRQETQYF
once	TRBJ2-3	TRBV7-2	TRBD2	TGTGCCAGCAGCTTAGGTCTATCTAGCGGGACAGATACGCAGTATTTT	CASSLGLSSGTDTQYF
few	TRBJ1-5	TRBV12-3/TRBV12-4	NA	TGTGCCAGCACTACTCGCGGTCAGCCCCAGCATTTT	CASTTRGQPQHF
NA	TRBJ2-7	TRBV3-1/TRBV3-2	TRBD2	TGTGCCAGCAGCCAAGATCGCGGGGGAGGCTCCTACGAGCAGTACTTC	CASSQDRGGGSYEQYF
NA	TRBJ2-7	TRBV15	TRBD1	TGTGCCACCAGCAGACCGGGACAGGGGGCGCGCGAGCAGTACTTC	CATSRPGQGAREQYF
NA	TRBJ2-3	TRBV7-2	NA	TGTGCCAGCAGCGATCCGGCTGGCGCGGGTGACCCGCAGTATTTT	CASSDPAGAGDPQYF
NA	TRBJ1-2	TRBV4-3	TRBD1	TGCGCCAGCAGCCAAGATCGGGACAGAAATGGCTACACCTTC	CASSQDRDRNGYTF
NA	TRBJ2-1	TRBV11-2	NA	TGTGCCAGCAGCTCACCGACAGCTGAGCAGTTCTTC	CASSSPTAEQFF